The 9 T cell receptor beta chains given below trace back to one sample, sequenced in a study of lymphopenia after photon versus proton radiotherapy. Generated by immunoSEQ multiplex PCR, the TCRdb table keeps only in-frame clones and is missing some. Of tens of thousands of clones in the sample, roughly 91% were seen once. The sample was peripheral blood, taken from a patient treated with photon-based radiotherapy. The receptor source for this set is a woman aged 70-85 years with pancreatic cancer.

The chain has TRBV15 and TRBJ1-5; the D gene is possibly TRBD1 (5 bases). This CDR3 region has 16 residues. Trimming left V 0 bases short and J 9 bases short, with 18 bases between. Germline assignment: CDR1 LNHNV and CDR2 YYDKDF (reference sequence). The chain's CDR3 is CATSREYGQGKTPQHF. The CDR3 DNA sequence: TGTGCCACCAGCAGAGAGTATGGGCAGGGCAAGACGCCCCAGCATTTT.

This chain links TRBV6-1 with TRBJ2-3; D is undetermined. Germline-derived CDR1 and CDR2 are MNHNS and SASEGT. The ends were cut back, 1 base at V and 3 bases at J, with 11 bases in the middle. The CDR3 has 15 amino acids. The CDR3 reads CASSEDPLGTDTQYF. CDR3 nucleotides: TGTGCCAGCAGTGAAGACCCCTTAGGAACAGATACGCAGTATTTT.

The V gene is TRBV7-3, the J gene TRBJ2-1; 7 nucleotides agree with TRBD2. With V trimmed by 4 bases and J by 9 bases, 15 bases remained unmatched. The germline CDR1 and CDR2 sequences are SGHTA and FQGTGA. CDR3 size: 16 residues. In DNA, the CDR3 is TGTGCCAGCAGCTCACCCGGGGGGACCGGGCGGGGTGAGCAGTTCTTC. This sequence encodes CASSSPGGTGRGEQFF.

The chain combines TRBV28 with TRBJ1-3; 7 nucleotides line up with TRBD1. CDR1 and CDR2 from the germline V gene are MDHEN and SYDVKM. The V and J ends lost 3 bases and 0 bases, in that order; junction bases with no gene match: 5. The CDR3 is 16 residues long. The CDR3 bases are TGTGCCAGCAGTTTGAATGCAGGGGGCTCTGGAAACACCATATATTTT. This translates into CASSLNAGGSGNTIYF.

This rearrangement joins TRBV19 to TRBJ2-3; D is undetermined. The CDR3 is made up of 14 amino acids. CDR1 LNHDA and CDR2 SQIVND come from the germline V gene (reference sequence). The ends were cut back, 2 bases at V and 2 bases at J, with 8 bases in the middle. The CDR3 nucleotides are TGTGCCAGTAGTATACGGCTTTTCACAGATACGCAGTATTTT. This translates into CASSIRLFTDTQYF.

The rearrangement joins TRBV18 to TRBJ2-7; TRBD2 aligns across 7 bases. The J segment lost 7 bases and the V segment lost 5 bases, leaving 11 bases of the junction unmatched. Germline V lookup: CDR1 KGHSH, CDR2 LQKENI. There are 14 residues in the CDR3. The CDR3 spells CASSGRELTGEQYF. CDR3 DNA sequence: TGTGCCAGCTCAGGGCGGGAGTTAACGGGGGAGCAGTACTTC.

V gene TRBV27 combines with J gene TRBJ2-1; D possibly uses TRBD1 or TRBD2 (6 bases each). Germline V CDR1 and CDR2: MNHEY, SMNVEV (reference sequence). The CDR3 contains 15 residues. The V and J ends lost 11 bases and 10 bases respectively, with 27 bases between them. The CDR3 spells CASRGGTGRAGEQFF. The CDR3 DNA reads TGTGCCTCCAGAGGGGGTACAGGGCGAGCGGGCGAGCAGTTCTTC.

The chain carries TRBV21-1 and TRBJ2-3; the table gives TRBD2 as D, unverified against the DNA. TRBV21-1 is annotated as a pseudogene. This CDR3 spans 18 amino acids. Here the CDR3 DNA reads TGTGCCAGCAGCAAATCCCCTTCCCCCCTATTCGACACAGATACGCAGTATTTT. The encoded protein is CASSKSPSPLFDTDTQYF.

This clone appeared a few times. This chain joins TRBV27 and TRBJ2-7, with 8 bases matching TRBD1. Germline V gene data show CDR1 as MNHEY and CDR2 as SMNVEV (reference sequence). The CDR3 has 13 amino acids. Trimming took 6 bases from V and 3 from J; bases not matched to a gene: 4. Written as DNA, the CDR3 is TGTGCCAGCAGCCGTGGACAGGGCTACGAGCAGTACTTC. This translates into CASSRGQGYEQYF.